Listed below are T cell receptor beta chains from one sample, sequenced in a study of T cell changes during pregnancy in multiple sclerosis. TCRdb's table, derived via immunoSEQ multiplex PCR, lists solely in-frame clones and lacks some. Of approximately 59,000 clones listed, roughly 89% are singletons. The sequencing here drew on peripheral blood, taken in the third trimester of pregnancy. These receptors were obtained from a female donor in good health, enrolled as a control in a pregnancy study. Each CDR3 is given with its conserved first and last residue. D genes are given only for firm matches. A row's size may be missing; if present it is once, few, many or a size class.

CDR3: CASSLTGSRHPSGNTIYF
DNA: TGTGCCAGCAGTCTAACCGGATCACGACACCCCTCTGGAAACACCATATATTTT
V: TRBV27
D: -
size: -
J: TRBJ1-3

CDR3: CASSRSVGGRGEPQHF
DNA: TGCGCCAGCAGCCGGTCGGTAGGGGGTCGGGGTGAGCCCCAGCATTTT
V: TRBV4-1
D: -
size: -
J: TRBJ1-5

CDR3: CASSALGSGGPTDTQYF
DNA: TGTGCCAGCAGCGCCTTGGGAAGCGGGGGCCCCACAGATACGCAGTATTTT
V: TRBV9
D: TRBD2
size: -
J: TRBJ2-3

CDR3: CASSVTGGRGYTF
DNA: TGTGCCAGCAGCGTGACAGGGGGTAGAGGCTACACCTTC
V: TRBV7-8
D: TRBD1
size: -
J: TRBJ1-2

CDR3: CASGFPDSGNTIYF
DNA: TGTGCTAGTGGTTTTCCAGACTCTGGAAACACCATATATTTT
V: TRBV12-5
D: -
size: -
J: TRBJ1-3

CDR3: CASSLTGARNGYTF
DNA: TGTGCCAGCAGCTTAACGGGGGCGAGGAATGGCTACACCTTC
V: TRBV7-3
D: -
size: -
J: TRBJ1-2

CDR3: CASSFSSNIQYF
DNA: TGTGCCAGCAGCTTTAGTAGTAACATTCAGTACTTC
V: TRBV11-2
D: -
size: -
J: TRBJ2-4

CDR3: CASSYSRTGKMCGYTF
DNA: TGTGCCAGCAGCTATTCCCGGACAGGGAAGATGTGTGGCTACACCTTC
V: TRBV5-5
D: TRBD1
size: few
J: TRBJ1-2

CDR3: CASSLFQGNNQETQYF
DNA: TGTGCCAGCAGCTTATTTCAGGGGAATAACCAAGAGACCCAGTACTTC
V: TRBV5-8
D: -
size: -
J: TRBJ2-5

CDR3: CASSLPDRGDEQYF
DNA: TGTGCCAGCAGCCTGCCGGACAGGGGCGACGAGCAGTACTTC
V: TRBV7-9
D: TRBD1
size: -
J: TRBJ2-7

CDR3: CASSWRGASTDTQYF
DNA: TGTGCCAGCAGTTGGCGGGGGGCTAGCACAGATACGCAGTATTTT
V: TRBV6-5
D: TRBD2
size: -
J: TRBJ2-3

CDR3: CASSERFGGNSNQPQHF
DNA: TGTGCCAGCAGTGAACGGTTTGGCGGTAATAGCAATCAGCCCCAGCATTTT
V: TRBV2
D: -
size: -
J: TRBJ1-5

CDR3: CASSQDSPASGDYNEQFF
DNA: TGCGCCAGCAGCCAAGATTCCCCCGCCAGCGGCGATTACAATGAGCAGTTCTTC
V: TRBV4-3
D: -
size: -
J: TRBJ2-1

CDR3: CASSVQVAGSYNSPLHF
DNA: TGTGCCAGCTCAGTACAGGTCGCCGGATCCTATAATTCACCCCTCCACTTT
V: TRBV18
D: -
size: -
J: TRBJ1-6

CDR3: CASSGDSWIGELFF
DNA: TGTGCCAGCAGTGGGGACAGCTGGATCGGGGAGCTGTTTTTT
V: TRBV6-6
D: TRBD1
size: -
J: TRBJ2-2

CDR3: CASSVGQGGYYGYTF
DNA: TGTGCCAGCAGTGTGGGACAGGGGGGATACTATGGCTACACCTTC
V: TRBV25-1
D: TRBD1
size: -
J: TRBJ1-2

CDR3: CASSPVSNSIQYF
DNA: TGCGCCAGCAGCCCCGTCTCCAACAGCATTCAGTACTTC
V: TRBV5-1
D: -
size: -
J: TRBJ2-4

CDR3: CASSREVRDYGYTF
DNA: TGTGCCAGCAGCCGGGAGGTAAGGGACTATGGCTACACCTTC
V: TRBV4-2
D: -
size: -
J: TRBJ1-2

CDR3: CASRPNTGAPRSYTEAFF
DNA: TGTGCCAGCAGACCCAATACAGGGGCCCCCCGATCGTACACTGAAGCTTTCTTT
V: TRBV28
D: TRBD1
size: -
J: TRBJ1-1

CDR3: CASSYPGGPNTEAFF
DNA: TGTGCCAGCAGTTACCCGGGGGGCCCGAACACTGAAGCTTTCTTT
V: TRBV6-5
D: -
size: -
J: TRBJ1-1

CDR3: CASSSLPWTATGTQYF
DNA: TGTGCCAGCAGCTCCCTTCCCTGGACAGCCACAGGTACGCAGTATTTT
V: TRBV7-9
D: -
size: -
J: TRBJ2-3

CDR3: CASSQGGLKSANYGYTF
DNA: TGTGCCAGCAGCCAAGGGGGACTGAAATCAGCTAACTATGGCTACACCTTC
V: TRBV14
D: -
size: -
J: TRBJ1-2

CDR3: CASGLPEGGDYGYTF
DNA: TGTGCTAGTGGTTTGCCAGAAGGAGGAGATTATGGCTACACCTTC
V: TRBV12-5
D: -
size: -
J: TRBJ1-2

CDR3: CASSLQAGGSTDTQYF
DNA: TGCGCCAGCAGCTTGCAAGCGGGGGGAAGCACAGATACGCAGTATTTT
V: TRBV5-1
D: TRBD2
size: -
J: TRBJ2-3

CDR3: CASSLLGSEQYF
DNA: TGCGCCAGCAGCTTGTTAGGGAGCGAGCAGTACTTC
V: TRBV5-1
D: -
size: -
J: TRBJ2-7

CDR3: CSVEDRVQGTMTF
DNA: TGCAGCGTTGAAGATAGAGTGCAGGGTACTATGACTTTC
V: TRBV29-1
D: -
size: -
J: TRBJ2-6

CDR3: CASSGTAFNSPLHF
DNA: TGTGCCAGCAGTGGGACAGCGTTTAATTCACCCCTCCACTTT
V: TRBV2
D: -
size: -
J: TRBJ1-6

CDR3: CASSRPQGSEYEQYF
DNA: TGTGCCAGCAGCCGCCCTCAGGGTTCGGAGTACGAGCAGTACTTC
V: TRBV7-9
D: -
size: -
J: TRBJ2-7

CDR3: CASSYEASSYEQYF
DNA: TGTGCCAGCAGTTACGAGGCTAGCTCCTACGAGCAGTACTTC
V: TRBV6-6
D: -
size: -
J: TRBJ2-7

CDR3: CSVEGGGSSYGYTF
DNA: TGCAGCGTTGAGGGGGGGGGATCCAGCTATGGCTACACCTTC
V: TRBV29-1
D: -
size: -
J: TRBJ1-2

CDR3: CATSSGVAEAFF
DNA: TGTGCCACCAGCAGCGGGGTCGCTGAAGCTTTCTTT
V: TRBV15
D: -
size: -
J: TRBJ1-1

CDR3: CASRLTDYTGELFF
DNA: TGTGCCAGCAGGTTGACAGACTACACCGGGGAGCTGTTTTTT
V: TRBV6-6
D: -
size: once
J: TRBJ2-2

CDR3: CASSSLDTQYF
DNA: TGTGCCAGCAGTTCCTTGGATACGCAGTATTTT
V: TRBV27
D: -
size: once
J: TRBJ2-3

CDR3: CASSFPRGPLHF
DNA: TGTGCCAGCAGTTTCCCCAGGGGGCCCCTCCACTTT
V: TRBV28
D: TRBD1
size: -
J: TRBJ1-6

CDR3: CASSQYPKRGESTDTQYF
DNA: TGTGCCAGCAGCCAATACCCCAAGCGGGGGGAAAGCACAGATACGCAGTATTTT
V: TRBV4-2
D: TRBD2
size: -
J: TRBJ2-3